The 17 T cell receptor beta chains presented below share a single source sample, sequenced in a study of spatial heterogeneity in lung cancer. Their antigens remain unidentified. Using its own MiXCR run on the 5' RACE reads, TCRdb lists one record per CDR3 protein. This sample has approximately 9,600 distinct CDR3 sequences; roughly 6% occur once, and the top ten carry over 20%. Regarding time point: sample taken at primary tumor resection. Whole-study results and caveats: Mutation tallies in tumors tracked expanded intratumoral alpha and beta TCR counts.

The sample consisted of lung tumor tissue, taken at surgery. These TCRs come from a female donor with early-stage non-small cell lung cancer.

The table lists this clonotype with many counts. The rearrangement uses TRBV7-9 and TRBJ1-1, with D perhaps matching TRBD1 (5 bases). Trimming left V 1 base short and J 6 bases short, with 9 bases between. Per germline, CDR1 SEHNR and CDR2 FQNEAQ (reference sequence). CDR3 length equals 13 residues. The CDR3 region is CASSLVGGPEAFF. The CDR3 region has the DNA TGTGCCAGCAGCTTAGTGGGGGGACCTGAAGCTTTCTTT.

This clonotype came up many times. The chain couples TRBV10-2 to TRBJ2-5, with TRBD2 identical over 11 bases. Germline-derived CDR1 and CDR2 are WSHSY and SAAADI. The CDR3 has 16 residues. Trimming cost V 0 bases and J 5 bases; bases outside gene matches: 5. CDR3 DNA sequence: TGCGCCAGCAGTGAGTCGCGACTAGCGGGATTGGAGACCCAGTACTTC. Translated: CASSESRLAGLETQYF.

The sample holds many counts of this clonotype. This rearrangement joins TRBV6-1 to TRBJ1-1; D remains unclear. CDR1 is MNHNS and CDR2 is SASEGT in the germline V gene. The V and J ends lost 6 bases and 2 bases respectively, with 4 bases between them. This CDR3 is 11 amino acids long. The CDR3 protein is CASSRNTEAFF. CDR3 nucleotides: TGTGCCAGCAGCCGTAACACTGAAGCTTTCTTT.

The V call is TRBV6-5, the J call TRBJ2-3; weak D call: TRBD2 (6 bases). V dropped 6 bases and J dropped 9 bases, with 16 bases sitting between them. Germline V gives CDR1 MNHEY, CDR2 SVGAGI. The CDR3 runs 13 residues. The CDR3 reads CASRAGGKRTQYF. CDR3 DNA sequence: TGTGCCAGCAGGGCCGGGGGAAAGCGGACGCAGTATTTT.

This clonotype showed up many times. The chain employs TRBV5-1 and TRBJ1-5; 7 bases align to TRBD1. The CDR3 runs to 16 residues. After removal of 4 bases from V and 5 bases from J, the junction contained 12 bases not matched to a gene. CDR1 is SGHRS, CDR2 YFSETQ, per germline. The CDR3 loop is CASSTGPRDSYQPQHF. CDR3 bases: TGCGCCAGCAGCACGGGCCCCCGGGACAGTTATCAGCCCCAGCATTTT.

There are a few counts of this clonotype. The gene calls are TRBV27 and TRBJ2-2, with D hard to call. The V end was cut by 9 bases, the J end by 7 bases, with 24 bases between. CDR3 length: 16 amino acids. CDR1 is MNHEY, CDR2 SMNVEV, per germline (reference sequence). As DNA, the CDR3 is TGTGCCAGTCGAGTCAGCAGGCGCGCGTCTCTCGGGGAGCTGTTTTTT. Translated, it gives CASRVSRRASLGELFF.

This rearrangement joins TRBV7-2 to TRBJ1-1; TRBD1 agrees at 7 bases. Germline assignment: CDR1 SGHTA and CDR2 FQGNSA. J lost 0 bases, V lost 5 bases, and 6 bases had no gene match. There are 15 residues in the CDR3. Here the CDR3 DNA reads TGTGCCAGCAGCACCAGGACAGGATTGAACACTGAAGCTTTCTTT. Amino acid sequence: CASSTRTGLNTEAFF.

On this clonotype itself: Just one base apart from a much larger clone, this may be a read error. The chain has TRBV29-1 and TRBJ2-2; D possibly corresponds to TRBD1 (5 bases). The CDR3 runs 13 residues. The V and J ends lost 8 bases and 5 bases respectively, with 15 bases between them. CDR1 is SQVTM, CDR2 ANQGSEA, per germline. In nucleotides, the CDR3 is TGCAGCTTAGGGGTCACTGGAACCGGGGAGCTGTTTTTT. This codes for CSLGVTGTGELFF.

This clonotype was seen many times. The chain recombines TRBV4-3 with TRBJ2-7, with TRBD2 matching 16 bases. Losses at the gene ends were 2 bases for V and 4 bases for J; bases not matched to a gene: 17. Germline values: CDR1 LGHNA, CDR2 YSLEER. The CDR3 totals 21 residues. The CDR3 DNA follows: TGCGCCAGCAGCCAATCAGTGAACCCGGGACTAGCGGGAGGGCGACGATACGAGCAGTACTTC. Amino acids: CASSQSVNPGLAGGRRYEQYF.

This clonotype was picked up a small number of times. A clone one base away is much larger, so this may be a read error. The chain uses TRBV11-1 and TRBJ2-3; TRBD1 agrees at 9 bases. In germline, CDR1 is SGHAT, CDR2 FQDESV (reference sequence). The CDR3 extends over 16 amino acids. The CDR3 protein is CAGRFGTGTTTDTQYF. The CDR3 bases are TGTGCCGGCAGATTTGGGACAGGGACTACGACAGATACGCAGTATTTT.

This clonotype was picked up many times. V gene TRBV7-9 combines with J gene TRBJ2-1; no clear D. Between the trimmed V and J ends, which lost 4 bases and 10 bases, there was a span of 23 bases. This CDR3 comprises 16 residues. Germline CDR1 SEHNR, CDR2 FQNEAQ (reference sequence). CDR3 bases: TGTGCCAGCAGCTGGGCAGCTGGCGGAAGAGTAGGAGAGCAGTTCTTC. Translated, it gives CASSWAAGGRVGEQFF. Full variable domain (remainder filled in from reference TRBV7-9 and TRBJ2-1): DTGVSQNPRHKITKRGQNVTFRCDPISEHNRLYWYRQTLGQGPEFLTYFQNEAQLEKSRLLSDRFSAERPKGSFSTLEIQRTEQGDSAMYLCASSWAAGGRVGEQFFGPGTRLTVL.

This clonotype was seen at least ten times. At one boundary the junction diverges from the germline segment, which might be a read error. V usage is TRBV2 and J usage is TRBJ2-3; D remains unclear. Germline values: CDR1 SNHLY, CDR2 FYNNEI. The CDR3 extends over 12 amino acids. CDR3 protein: CASSVSKDTQYF. As DNA, the CDR3 is TGTGCCAGCAGTGTCAGCAAAGATACGCAGTATTTT.

This clonotype was seen at least ten times. The genes are TRBV7-6 and TRBJ2-7; 8 nucleotides align to TRBD1. Per the germline V gene, CDR1 is SGHVS and CDR2 is FNYEAQ. The CDR3 runs 14 residues. J was trimmed by 5 bases and V by 3 bases; bases with no gene match: 6. DNA of the CDR3: TGTGCCAGCAGCTTCTCCAGGGGGCAGAACGAGCAGTACTTC. As protein: CASSFSRGQNEQYF.

This clonotype was seen only a few times. The chain links TRBV7-2 to TRBJ1-1; D is perhaps TRBD1 (5 bases). Germline CDR1 is SGHTA and CDR2 is FQGNSA. V was cut by 5 bases and J by 6 bases, with 13 bases left in between. The CDR3 extends over 13 amino acids. CDR3 region: CASSTSRGAEAFF. DNA for the CDR3: TGTGCCAGCAGCACATCCCGGGGCGCTGAAGCTTTCTTT.

This clonotype came up many times. The chain recombines TRBV6-1 with TRBJ1-1, with D tentatively TRBD1 (5 bases). Trimming removed 10 bases at V and 3 bases at J, with 15 bases between. The V gene's germline CDR1 is MNHNS and CDR2 SASEGT. The CDR3 is 13 amino acids. CDR3 coding DNA: TGTGCCACCCGGGACGGGAGAGACACTGAAGCTTTCTTT. It codes for CATRDGRDTEAFF.

This clonotype has a count of ten or more. The rearrangement links TRBV30 to TRBJ2-3; D possibly corresponds to TRBD1 (6 bases). V lost 3 bases and J 8 bases, leaving 6 bases between the germline ends. This CDR3 is 10 amino acids long. CDR1 is GTSNPN and CDR2 is SVGIG in the germline V gene (reference sequence). CDR3 coding DNA: TGTGCCTGGAGCAGGGGTACGCAGTATTTT. It yields the protein CAWSRGTQYF.

This clonotype appeared many times. The chain has TRBV3-1 and TRBJ1-1, with D possibly matching TRBD1 (5 bases). V lost 6 bases to trimming and J lost 1 base, with 9 bases between them. The CDR3 is 13 amino acids. The germline V gene encodes CDR1 LGHDT and CDR2 YNNKEL (reference sequence). CDR3 sequence: CASSLQGNTEAFF. CDR3 DNA sequence: TGTGCCAGCAGTCTCCAGGGGAACACTGAAGCTTTCTTT.